Listed below are T cell receptor beta chains from one sample, sequenced in a study of shared clonotypes between healthy human individuals. Only in-frame clones appear in the TCRdb table, and some are missing; sequencing was by immunoSEQ multiplex PCR. The top ten hold 0.1% to 0.15% of the sample, which has over 2 million clones, roughly 94% seen once. The material sequenced was naive CD4+ T cells sorted from blood. These receptors all come from a man younger than 35 in good health. Each CDR3 is given with its conserved first and last residue. The order of the fields is V gene, J gene, D gene, CDR3 protein, CDR3 DNA. A D gene is named only where the DNA matches it firmly.

TRBV28	TRBJ2-1	.	CASTSSPSGPNEQFF	TGTGCCAGCACCTCAAGCCCCAGCGGCCCTAATGAGCAGTTCTTC
TRBV9	TRBJ2-5	TRBD1	CASSDYTGGLETQYF	TGTGCCAGCAGCGATTACACAGGGGGCCTAGAGACCCAGTACTTC
TRBV20-1	TRBJ2-1	.	CSEGSDNEQFF	TGCAGTGAAGGTTCTGACAATGAGCAGTTCTTC
TRBV10-3	TRBJ1-6	.	CAISESMGANSPLHF	TGTGCCATCAGTGAGTCGATGGGGGCGAATTCACCCCTCCACTTT
TRBV29-1	TRBJ1-1	.	CSVEVWGMDTEAFF	TGCAGCGTTGAGGTTTGGGGGATGGACACTGAAGCTTTCTTT
TRBV5-6	TRBJ1-3	TRBD1	CASSSDRNVGNTIYF	TGTGCCAGCAGCTCGGACAGGAATGTTGGAAACACCATATATTTT
TRBV6-5	TRBJ1-4	TRBD1	CASSNRGTGNEKLFF	TGTGCCAGCAGTAACAGGGGGACGGGCAATGAAAAACTGTTTTTT
TRBV5-1	TRBJ2-1	TRBD2	CASSLGLAGNNEQFF	TGCGCCAGCAGCTTGGGACTAGCGGGAAATAATGAGCAGTTCTTC
TRBV4-2	TRBJ1-1	.	CASSQDRVNQGTEAFF	TGTGCCAGCAGCCAAGACCGGGTGAATCAAGGAACTGAAGCTTTCTTT
TRBV27	TRBJ2-5	.	CASSQGETQYF	TGTGCCAGCTCCCAAGGGGAGACCCAGTACTTC
TRBV5-6	TRBJ1-3	.	CASTTRGRRNTIYF	TGTGCCAGCACCACCCGGGGTCGCAGAAACACCATATATTTT
TRBV27	TRBJ1-6	TRBD1	CASRDRGLLYNSPLHF	TGTGCCAGCAGGGACAGGGGACTACTTTATAATTCACCCCTCCACTTT
TRBV2	TRBJ2-2	.	CASSVVTPGTGELFF	TGTGCCAGCAGTGTGGTAACCCCGGGCACCGGGGAGCTGTTTTTT
TRBV6-5	TRBJ2-7	.	CASSSTSTYEQYF	TGTGCCAGCAGCTCCACTAGTACCTACGAGCAGTACTTC
TRBV4-1	TRBJ2-7	.	CASSQDWGAGNYEQYF	TGCGCCAGCAGCCAAGATTGGGGTGCGGGAAACTACGAGCAGTACTTC
TRBV5-6	TRBJ2-7	.	CASSLGQREQYF	TGTGCCAGCAGCTTGGGCCAGCGCGAGCAGTACTTC
TRBV18	TRBJ2-5	.	CASSPGQETQYF	TGTGCCAGCTCCCCGGGCCAAGAGACCCAGTACTTC
TRBV10-2	TRBJ1-2	.	CASGGENYGYTF	TGCGCCAGCGGAGGGGAGAACTATGGCTACACCTTC
TRBV29-1	TRBJ1-1	.	CSVESTPGTEAFF	TGCAGCGTTGAAAGTACCCCAGGGACTGAAGCTTTCTTT